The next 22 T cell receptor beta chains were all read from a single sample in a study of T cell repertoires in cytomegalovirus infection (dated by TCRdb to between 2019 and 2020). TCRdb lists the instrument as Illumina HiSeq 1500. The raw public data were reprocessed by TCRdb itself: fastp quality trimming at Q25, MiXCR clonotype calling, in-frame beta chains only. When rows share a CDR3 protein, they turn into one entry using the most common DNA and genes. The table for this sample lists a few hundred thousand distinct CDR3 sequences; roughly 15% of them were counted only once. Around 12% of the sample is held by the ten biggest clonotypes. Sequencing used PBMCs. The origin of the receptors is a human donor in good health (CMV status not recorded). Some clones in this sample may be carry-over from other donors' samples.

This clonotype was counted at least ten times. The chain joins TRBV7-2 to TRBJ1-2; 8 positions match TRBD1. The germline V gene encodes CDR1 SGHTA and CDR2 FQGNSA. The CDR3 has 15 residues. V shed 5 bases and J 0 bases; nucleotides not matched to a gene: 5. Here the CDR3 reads CASSVGQGANYGYTF. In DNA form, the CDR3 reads TGTGCCAGCAGCGTTGGACAGGGAGCTAACTATGGCTACACCTTC.

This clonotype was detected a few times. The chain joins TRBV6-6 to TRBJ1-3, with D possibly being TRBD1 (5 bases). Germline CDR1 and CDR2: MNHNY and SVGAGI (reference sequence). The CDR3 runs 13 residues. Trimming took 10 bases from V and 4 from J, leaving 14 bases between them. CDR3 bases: TGTGCCACTATGATCGGGGCAGGAAACACCATATATTTT. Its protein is CATMIGAGNTIYF.

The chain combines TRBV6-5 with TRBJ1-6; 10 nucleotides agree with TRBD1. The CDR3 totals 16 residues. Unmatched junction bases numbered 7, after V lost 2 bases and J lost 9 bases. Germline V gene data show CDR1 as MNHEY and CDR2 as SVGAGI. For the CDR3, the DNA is TGTGCCAGCAGTTACGGGACCGGGACAGGGGCTTCACCCCTCCACTTT. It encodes CASSYGTGTGASPLHF.

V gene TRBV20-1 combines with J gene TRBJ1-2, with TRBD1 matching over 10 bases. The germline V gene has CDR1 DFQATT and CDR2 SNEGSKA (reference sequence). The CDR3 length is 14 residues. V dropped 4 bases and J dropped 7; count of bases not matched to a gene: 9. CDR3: CSAKGQGLEIGYTF. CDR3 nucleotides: TGCAGTGCTAAGGGACAGGGGTTAGAGATTGGCTACACCTTC.

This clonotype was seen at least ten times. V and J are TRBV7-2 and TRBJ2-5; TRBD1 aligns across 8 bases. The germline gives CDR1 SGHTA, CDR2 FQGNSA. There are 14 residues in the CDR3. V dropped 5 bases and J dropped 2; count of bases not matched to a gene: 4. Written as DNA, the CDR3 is TGTGCCAGCAGCGCACAGGGGGGACAAGAGACCCAGTACTTC. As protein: CASSAQGGQETQYF.

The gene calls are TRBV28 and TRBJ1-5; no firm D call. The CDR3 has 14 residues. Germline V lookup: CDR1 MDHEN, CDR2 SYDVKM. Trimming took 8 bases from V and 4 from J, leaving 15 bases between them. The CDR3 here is CASSSRRRNQPQHF. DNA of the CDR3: TGTGCCAGCTCCTCCCGCAGAAGAAATCAGCCCCAGCATTTT.

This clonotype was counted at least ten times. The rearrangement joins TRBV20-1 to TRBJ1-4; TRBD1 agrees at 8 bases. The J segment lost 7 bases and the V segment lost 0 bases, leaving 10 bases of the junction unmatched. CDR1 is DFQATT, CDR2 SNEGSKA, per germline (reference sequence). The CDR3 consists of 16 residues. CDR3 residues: CSARDPRQGLGEKLFF. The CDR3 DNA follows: TGCAGTGCTAGAGATCCCCGACAGGGGTTGGGTGAAAAACTGTTTTTT.

This CDR3 is CSVGRPESDYGYTF. CDR3 sequence (DNA): TGCAGCGTTGGGCGGCCGGAGTCTGACTATGGCTACACCTTC. This rearrangement joins TRBV29-1 to TRBJ1-2; D call uncertain. Trimming left V 4 bases short and J 3 bases short, with 15 bases between. CDR1 is SQVTM, CDR2 ANQGSEA, per germline. The CDR3 consists of 14 residues. Complete variable domain (other parts from reference TRBV29-1 and TRBJ1-2): SAVISQKPSRDICQRGTSLTIQCQVDSQVTMMFWYRQQPGQSLTLIATANQGSEATYESGFVIDKFPISRPNLTFSTLTVSNMSPEDSSIYLCSVGRPESDYGYTFGSGTRLTVV.

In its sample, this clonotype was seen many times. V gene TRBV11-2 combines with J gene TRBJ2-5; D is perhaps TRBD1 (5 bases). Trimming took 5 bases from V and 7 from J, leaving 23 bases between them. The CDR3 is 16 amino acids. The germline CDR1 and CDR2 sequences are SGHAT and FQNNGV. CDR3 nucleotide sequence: TGTGCCAGCAGCAGACACTCAGACAGTTTAGAAGGGACCCAGTACTTC. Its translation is CASSRHSDSLEGTQYF.

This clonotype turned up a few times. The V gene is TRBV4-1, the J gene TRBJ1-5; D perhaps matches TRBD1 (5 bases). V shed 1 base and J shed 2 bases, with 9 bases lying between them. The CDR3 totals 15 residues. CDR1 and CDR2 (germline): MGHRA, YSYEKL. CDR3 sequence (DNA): TGCGCCAGCAGCCAAGGGGGGACCGGCAATCAGCCCCAGCATTTT. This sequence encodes CASSQGGTGNQPQHF.

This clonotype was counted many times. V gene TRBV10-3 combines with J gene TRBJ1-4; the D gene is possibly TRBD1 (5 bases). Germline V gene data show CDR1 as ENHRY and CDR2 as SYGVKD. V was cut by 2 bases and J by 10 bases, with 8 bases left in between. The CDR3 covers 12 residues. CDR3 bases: TGTGCCATCAGTGAGGGGGACGGAAAACTGTTTTTT. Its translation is CAISEGDGKLFF.

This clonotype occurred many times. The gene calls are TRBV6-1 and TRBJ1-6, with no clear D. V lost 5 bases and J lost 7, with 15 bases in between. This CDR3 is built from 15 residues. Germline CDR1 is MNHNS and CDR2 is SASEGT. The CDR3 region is CASSSVTPVNSPLHF. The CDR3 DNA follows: TGTGCCAGCAGTTCGGTGACACCCGTCAATTCACCCCTCCACTTT.

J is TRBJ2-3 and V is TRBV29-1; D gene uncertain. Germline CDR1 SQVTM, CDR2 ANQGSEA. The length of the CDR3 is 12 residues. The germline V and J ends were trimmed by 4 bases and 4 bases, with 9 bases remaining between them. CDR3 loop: CSVAISADTQYF. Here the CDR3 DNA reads TGCAGCGTTGCTATAAGCGCAGATACGCAGTATTTT.

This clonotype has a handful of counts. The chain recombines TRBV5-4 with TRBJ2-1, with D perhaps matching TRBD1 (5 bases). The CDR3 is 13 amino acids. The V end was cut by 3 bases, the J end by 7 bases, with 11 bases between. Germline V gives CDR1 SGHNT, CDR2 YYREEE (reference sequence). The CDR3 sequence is CASSWGTRNEQFF. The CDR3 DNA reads TGTGCCAGCAGCTGGGGCACAAGAAATGAGCAGTTCTTC.

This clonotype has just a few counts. The CDR3 DNA sequence: TGTGCCAGCAGGAAGGAATCCTACAATGAGCAGTTCTTC. It is translated as CASRKESYNEQFF. The chain uses TRBV2 and TRBJ2-1; D remains unclear. CDR1 and CDR2 (germline): SNHLY, FYNNEI. Trimming shortened V by 6 bases and J by 1 base, and 7 bases separated the two germline ends. The CDR3 is 13 residues long.

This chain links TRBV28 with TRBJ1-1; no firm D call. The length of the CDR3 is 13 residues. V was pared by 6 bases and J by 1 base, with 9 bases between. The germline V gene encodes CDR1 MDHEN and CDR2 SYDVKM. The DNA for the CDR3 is TGTGCCAGCAGGGTACGAAAGAACACTGAAGCTTTCTTT. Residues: CASRVRKNTEAFF.

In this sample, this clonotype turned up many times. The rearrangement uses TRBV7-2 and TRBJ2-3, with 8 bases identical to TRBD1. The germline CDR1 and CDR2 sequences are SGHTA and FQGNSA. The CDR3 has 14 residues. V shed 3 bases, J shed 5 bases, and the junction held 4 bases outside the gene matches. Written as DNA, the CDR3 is TGTGCCAGCAGCTTCCGGACAGGGAAAGATACGCAGTATTTT. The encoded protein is CASSFRTGKDTQYF.

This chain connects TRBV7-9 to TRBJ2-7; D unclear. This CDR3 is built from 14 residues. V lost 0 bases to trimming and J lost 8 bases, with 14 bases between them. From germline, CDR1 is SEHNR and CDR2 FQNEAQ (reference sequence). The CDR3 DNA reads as TGTGCCAGCAGCTTAGCCGCGGAATCTACGAAGCAGTACTTC. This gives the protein CASSLAAESTKQYF.

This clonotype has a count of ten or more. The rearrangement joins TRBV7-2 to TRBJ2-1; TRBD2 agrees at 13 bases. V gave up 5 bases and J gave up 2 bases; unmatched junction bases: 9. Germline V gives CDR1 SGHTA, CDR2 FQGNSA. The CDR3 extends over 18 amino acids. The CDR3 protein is CASSQTSGGARPYNEQFF. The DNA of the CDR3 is TGTGCCAGCAGCCAAACTAGCGGGGGGGCCAGGCCCTACAATGAGCAGTTCTTC.

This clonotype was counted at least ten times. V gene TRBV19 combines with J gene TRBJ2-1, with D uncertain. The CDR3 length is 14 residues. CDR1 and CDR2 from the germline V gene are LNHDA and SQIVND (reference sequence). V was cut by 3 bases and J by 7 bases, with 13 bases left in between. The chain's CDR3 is CASSIIARTNEQFF. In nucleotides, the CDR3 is TGTGCCAGTAGTATCATAGCCCGTACTAATGAGCAGTTCTTC. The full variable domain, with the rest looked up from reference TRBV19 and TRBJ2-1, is DGGITQSPKYLFRKEGQNVTLSCEQNLNHDAMYWYRQDPGQGLRLIYYSQIVNDFQKGDIAEGYSVSREKKESFPLTVTSAQKNPTAFYLCASSIIARTNEQFFGPGTRLTVL.

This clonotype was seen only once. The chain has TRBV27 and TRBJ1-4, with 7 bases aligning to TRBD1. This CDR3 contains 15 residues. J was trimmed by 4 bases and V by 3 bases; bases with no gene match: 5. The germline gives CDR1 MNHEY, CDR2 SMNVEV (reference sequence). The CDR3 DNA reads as TGTGCCAGCAGTTTTATGGGACAGTATAATGAAAAACTGTTTTTT. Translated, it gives CASSFMGQYNEKLFF.

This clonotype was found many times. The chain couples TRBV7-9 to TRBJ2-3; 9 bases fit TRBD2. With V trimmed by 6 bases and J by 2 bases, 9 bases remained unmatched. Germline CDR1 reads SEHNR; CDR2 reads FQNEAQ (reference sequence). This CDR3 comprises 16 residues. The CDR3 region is CASSSRAGGYTDTQYF. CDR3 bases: TGTGCCAGCAGTTCAAGAGCGGGGGGCTACACAGATACGCAGTATTTT.